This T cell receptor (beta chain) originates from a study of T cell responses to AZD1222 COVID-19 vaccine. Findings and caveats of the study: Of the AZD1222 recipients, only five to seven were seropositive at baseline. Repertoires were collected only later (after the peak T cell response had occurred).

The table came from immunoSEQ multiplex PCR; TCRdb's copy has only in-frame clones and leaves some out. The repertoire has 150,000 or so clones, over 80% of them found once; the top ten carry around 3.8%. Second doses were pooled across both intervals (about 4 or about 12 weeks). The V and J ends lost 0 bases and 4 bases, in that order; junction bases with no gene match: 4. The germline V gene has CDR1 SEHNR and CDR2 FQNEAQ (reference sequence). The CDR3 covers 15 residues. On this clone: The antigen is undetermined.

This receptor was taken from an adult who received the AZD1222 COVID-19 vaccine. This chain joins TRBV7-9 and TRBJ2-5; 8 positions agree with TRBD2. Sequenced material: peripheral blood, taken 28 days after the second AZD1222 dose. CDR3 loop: CASSLASGGTETQYF. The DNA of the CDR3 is TGTGCCAGCAGCTTAGCCAGCGGGGGCACAGAGACCCAGTACTTC.